Shown below are 27 T cell receptor beta chains from a single sample sequenced in a study of OX40 agonist ivuxolimab in advanced cancers. Only in-frame clones appear in the TCRdb table, and some are missing; sequencing was by immunoSEQ multiplex PCR. This table has about 14,000 clones, roughly 82% appearing once. The sample was CD4+ or CD8+ T cells sorted from blood, taken in a trial of the OX40 agonist ivuxolimab. All receptors derive from an adult with an advanced solid tumor such as melanoma, head and neck, liver or kidney cancer.

The chain uses TRBV7-9 and TRBJ2-2; D remains unclear. Trimming took 6 bases from V and 0 from J, leaving 11 bases between them. This CDR3 contains 15 residues. CDR1 is SEHNR and CDR2 is FQNEAQ in the germline V gene (reference sequence). The CDR3 nucleotides are TGTGCCAGCAGAACGGACGGTCCGAACACCGGGGAGCTGTTTTTT. It encodes CASRTDGPNTGELFF.

The chain links TRBV4-3 to TRBJ2-7, with unresolved D. Trimming shortened V by 0 bases and J by 7 bases, and 13 bases separated the two germline ends. The CDR3 covers 14 residues. The V gene's germline CDR1 is LGHNA and CDR2 YSLEER. The CDR3 loop reads CASSQEVMGSEQYF. The DNA for the CDR3 is TGCGCCAGCAGCCAAGAGGTTATGGGTTCGGAGCAGTACTTC.

This clone was found once. The chain uses TRBV11-2 and TRBJ1-2; D not resolved. The germline V and J ends were trimmed by 1 base and 6 bases, with 15 bases remaining between them. Germline-derived CDR1 and CDR2 are SGHAT and FQNNGV. The CDR3 runs 15 residues. DNA for the CDR3: TGTGCCAGCAGCTTAGTTACGGTATCTTGGGATGGCTACACCTTC. Encoded protein: CASSLVTVSWDGYTF.

This clone was recorded a few times. The chain combines TRBV5-6 with TRBJ2-3, with 8 nucleotides matching TRBD1. V lost 3 bases, J lost 4 bases, and 10 bases stayed unmatched. From germline, CDR1 is SGHDT and CDR2 YYEEEE. This CDR3 region has 16 residues. The CDR3 protein is CASSSNWQGQADTQYF. CDR3 DNA: TGTGCCAGCAGCTCAAATTGGCAGGGACAGGCAGATACGCAGTATTTT.

The genes are TRBV28 and TRBJ2-3, with unresolved D. The CDR3 contains 15 residues. The germline gives CDR1 MDHEN, CDR2 SYDVKM. Between the trimmed V and J ends, which lost 3 bases and 1 base, there was a span of 11 bases. This chain's CDR3 is CASSFERAGTDTQYF. The CDR3 DNA sequence: TGTGCCAGCAGTTTTGAGAGAGCTGGCACAGATACGCAGTATTTT.

The chain has TRBV2 and TRBJ2-1; 8 bases agree with TRBD2. This CDR3 has 16 residues. Germline V lookup: CDR1 SNHLY, CDR2 FYNNEI. The V and J ends lost 2 bases and 4 bases, in that order; junction bases with no gene match: 7. CDR3 region: CASSETGGTRYNEQFF. CDR3 DNA sequence: TGTGCCAGCAGTGAAACGGGAGGGACCAGATACAATGAGCAGTTCTTC.

This clone appeared once. The chain uses TRBV5-1 and TRBJ2-7, with TRBD1 matching 10 bases. V lost 3 bases to trimming and J lost 3 bases; unmatched junction nucleotides: 6. Germline V gives CDR1 SGHRS, CDR2 YFSETQ. There are 15 residues in the CDR3. The CDR3 nucleotides read TGCGCCAGCAGCTCGTCGGGACAGGGGAACTACGAGCAGTACTTC. This encodes CASSSSGQGNYEQYF.

The chain has TRBV27 and TRBJ2-2; D might be TRBD2 (5 bases). CDR3 length equals 14 residues. Germline V lookup: CDR1 MNHEY, CDR2 SMNVEV (reference sequence). Trimming pared 7 bases from V and 6 bases from J, leaving 15 bases between. CDR3: CASTYGEFSGELFF. The CDR3 region has the DNA TGTGCCAGCACCTATGGGGAGTTCTCCGGGGAGCTGTTTTTT.

This chain connects TRBV27 to TRBJ2-5, with 7 nucleotides matching TRBD2. Judging by the DNA end, TRBJ2-7 fits better; the J call may be wrong. The germline V gene has CDR1 MNHEY and CDR2 SMNVEV (reference sequence). This CDR3 spans 14 amino acids. DNA for the CDR3: TGTGCCAGCAGGATGGGGGGGAGCTCCTACGAGCAGTACTTC. It is translated as CASRMGGSSYEQYF.

V is TRBV13 and J is TRBJ2-1; D is uncertain. Germline V CDR1 and CDR2: PRHDT, FYEKMQ (reference sequence). This CDR3 has 17 amino acids. The V end was cut by 4 bases, the J end by 0 bases, with 16 bases between. The CDR3, as DNA: TGTGCCAGCAGCTCCATTTTTGGGGAAGTCTCCTACAATGAGCAGTTCTTC. This sequence encodes CASSSIFGEVSYNEQFF.

The chain links TRBV21-1 to TRBJ1-1. TRBV21-1 corresponds to a pseudogene. This CDR3 has 13 amino acids. In nucleotides, the CDR3 is TGTGCCAGCGGGCGGGGAAAGAGCACTGAAGCTTTCTTT. It translates to CASGRGKSTEAFF.

The chain links TRBV7-9 to TRBJ2-7; 9 bases are shared with TRBD1. With 4 bases clipped from V and 3 bases from J, the junction kept 7 bases outside the gene matches. This CDR3 region has 15 residues. From germline, CDR1 is SEHNR and CDR2 FQNEAQ (reference sequence). For the CDR3, the DNA is TGTGCCAGCAGCTCCGATCGACAGGGGGGCTACGAGCAGTACTTC. Residues: CASSSDRQGGYEQYF.

The chain joins TRBV7-9 to TRBJ1-3, with 7 bases fitting TRBD1. The CDR3 covers 17 residues. The germline gives CDR1 SEHNR, CDR2 FQNEAQ (reference sequence). J was trimmed by 0 bases and V by 5 bases; bases with no gene match: 10. This CDR3 is CASSPPTGDFSGNTIYF. The DNA for the CDR3 is TGTGCCAGCAGCCCTCCAACAGGGGACTTCTCTGGAAACACCATATATTTT.

The chain has TRBV14 and TRBJ2-1; D call uncertain. V was clipped by 0 bases and J by 4 bases, with 16 bases between them. Per the germline V gene, CDR1 is SGHDN and CDR2 is FVKESK. The CDR3 is made up of 17 amino acids. CDR3 region: CASSQEPFIGVYNEQFF. CDR3 nucleotides: TGTGCCAGCAGCCAAGAGCCATTTATCGGAGTTTACAATGAGCAGTTCTTC.

The DNA for the CDR3 is TGTGCCAGCAGTTACGCTTCCCAAGCGGGGGAGCTGTTTTTT. Its translation is CASSYASQAGELFF. V is TRBV6-5 and J is TRBJ2-2; D is uncertain. Germline lookup yields CDR1 MNHEY and CDR2 SVGAGI. This CDR3 contains 14 residues. The V end was cut by 2 bases, the J end by 8 bases, with 12 bases between.

The V and J genes are TRBV7-2 and TRBJ2-1; 8 nucleotides agree with TRBD2. The V segment lost 7 bases and the J segment 6 bases; nucleotides outside the gene matches: 5. The V gene's germline CDR1 is SGHTA and CDR2 FQGNSA. The CDR3 runs 13 residues. CDR3 residues: CASMSGGFNEQFF. CDR3 coding DNA: TGTGCCAGCATGTCGGGGGGGTTCAATGAGCAGTTCTTC.

V usage is TRBV14 and J usage is TRBJ2-1; 7 nucleotides line up with TRBD1. V was clipped by 0 bases and J by 0 bases; unmatched bases: 2. CDR3 size: 16 residues. Germline values: CDR1 SGHDN, CDR2 FVKESK. In DNA form, the CDR3 reads TGTGCCAGCAGCCAAGATGGGGACAGCTCCTACAATGAGCAGTTCTTC. This gives the protein CASSQDGDSSYNEQFF.

The chain uses TRBV15 and TRBJ1-4; a weak D match, TRBD1 (6 bases). Germline V gene sequence: CDR1 LNHNV, CDR2 YYDKDF (reference sequence). This CDR3 is 15 amino acids long. V lost 0 bases, J lost 7 bases, and 12 bases lay in between. The CDR3 sequence is CATSRDQGGGEKLFF. Written as DNA, the CDR3 is TGTGCCACCAGCAGAGATCAAGGGGGTGGTGAAAAACTGTTTTTT.

The rearrangement links TRBV4-2 to TRBJ2-1; perhaps TRBD2 as D (7 bases). Trimming took off 4 bases at V and 1 base at J, with 14 bases between the two ends. The length of the CDR3 is 16 residues. The germline V gene has CDR1 LGHNA and CDR2 YNFKEQ. Here the CDR3 reads CASSPRGAGSYNEQFF. The CDR3 nucleotides are TGTGCCAGCAGCCCACGGGGGGCCGGGTCCTACAATGAGCAGTTCTTC.

In the case of this clone: The same CDR3 also results from other DNA sequences found in this sample. The chain joins TRBV4-3 to TRBJ2-3, with 7 bases matching TRBD2. The CDR3 sequence is 15 residues long. The V gene's germline CDR1 is LGHNA and CDR2 YSLEER. V dropped 3 bases and J dropped 1; count of bases not matched to a gene: 4. DNA of the CDR3: TGCGCCAGCAGCCATACCAGCGGGGGCACAGATACGCAGTATTTT. Its protein is CASSHTSGGTDTQYF.

The chain joins TRBV7-9 to TRBJ2-7; no firm D call. The germline V gene encodes CDR1 SEHNR and CDR2 FQNEAQ (reference sequence). The CDR3 extends over 13 amino acids. Trimming stripped 3 bases from V and 1 base from J, with 7 bases between. Here the CDR3 DNA reads TGTGCCAGCAGCTTTGGACGGTCCTACGAGCAGTACTTC. Its protein is CASSFGRSYEQYF.

The chain employs TRBV7-2 and TRBJ2-1, with D perhaps matching TRBD2 (6 bases). The germline V and J ends were trimmed by 3 bases and 4 bases, with 10 bases remaining between them. Per germline, CDR1 SGHTA and CDR2 FQGNSA. The CDR3 totals 14 residues. Here the CDR3 DNA reads TGTGCCAGCAGCTTCGACGGGAGTTACAATGAGCAGTTCTTC. It is translated as CASSFDGSYNEQFF. Drawing the rest from reference TRBV7-2 and TRBJ2-1, the complete variable domain is GAGVSQSPSNKVTEKGKDVELRCDPISGHTALYWYRQSLGQGLEFLIYFQGNSAPDKSGLPSDRFSAERTGGSVSTLTIQRTQQEDSAVYLCASSFDGSYNEQFFGPGTRLTVL.

CDR3 DNA: TGTGCCACCAGCAGAGATGGGAGGATCTCGTACTACGAGCAGTACTTC. Its protein is CATSRDGRISYYEQYF. The rearrangement joins TRBV15 to TRBJ2-7; possible D gene TRBD2, 6 bases. Looked up from germline, CDR1 is LNHNV and CDR2 is YYDKDF (reference sequence). The CDR3 length is 16 residues. Between the trimmed V and J ends, which lost 0 bases and 3 bases, there was a span of 15 bases.

J is TRBJ2-2 and V is TRBV19; no definite D call. With 1 base removed from V and 7 bases from J, the gap between germline ends came to 7 bases. Germline CDR1 and CDR2: LNHDA and SQIVND (reference sequence). The CDR3 covers 13 residues. The CDR3 sequence is CASSIGSGGELFF. The CDR3 DNA reads TGTGCCAGTAGTATAGGCTCCGGCGGGGAGCTGTTTTTT.

This sequence joins TRBV4-2 and TRBJ2-1; TRBD2 agrees at 10 bases. The CDR3 runs to 19 residues. With V trimmed by 3 bases and J by 7 bases, 18 bases remained unmatched. In germline, CDR1 is LGHNA, CDR2 YNFKEQ. Here the CDR3 DNA reads TGTGCCAGCAGCCAGGAGGGGCTAGCGGGAGCCCCCCCTGGGAATGAGCAGTTCTTC. This translates into CASSQEGLAGAPPGNEQFF.

This chain joins TRBV4-1 and TRBJ1-1; D remains unclear. The CDR3 loop spans 13 amino acids. The V gene's germline CDR1 is MGHRA and CDR2 YSYEKL. V lost 2 bases, J lost 3 bases, and 7 bases lay in between. CDR3 nucleotide sequence: TGCGCCAGCAGCCAACCACAGTACACTGAAGCTTTCTTT. It translates to CASSQPQYTEAFF.

This chain uses TRBV25-1 with TRBJ1-1; a weak D match, TRBD1 (5 bases). Trimming pared 3 bases from V and 1 base from J, leaving 9 bases between. Germline assignment: CDR1 MGHDK and CDR2 SYGVNS. The CDR3 is 14 residues long. The CDR3 loop is CASSDLQENTEAFF. The CDR3 DNA is TGTGCCAGCAGTGATTTACAGGAGAACACTGAAGCTTTCTTT.